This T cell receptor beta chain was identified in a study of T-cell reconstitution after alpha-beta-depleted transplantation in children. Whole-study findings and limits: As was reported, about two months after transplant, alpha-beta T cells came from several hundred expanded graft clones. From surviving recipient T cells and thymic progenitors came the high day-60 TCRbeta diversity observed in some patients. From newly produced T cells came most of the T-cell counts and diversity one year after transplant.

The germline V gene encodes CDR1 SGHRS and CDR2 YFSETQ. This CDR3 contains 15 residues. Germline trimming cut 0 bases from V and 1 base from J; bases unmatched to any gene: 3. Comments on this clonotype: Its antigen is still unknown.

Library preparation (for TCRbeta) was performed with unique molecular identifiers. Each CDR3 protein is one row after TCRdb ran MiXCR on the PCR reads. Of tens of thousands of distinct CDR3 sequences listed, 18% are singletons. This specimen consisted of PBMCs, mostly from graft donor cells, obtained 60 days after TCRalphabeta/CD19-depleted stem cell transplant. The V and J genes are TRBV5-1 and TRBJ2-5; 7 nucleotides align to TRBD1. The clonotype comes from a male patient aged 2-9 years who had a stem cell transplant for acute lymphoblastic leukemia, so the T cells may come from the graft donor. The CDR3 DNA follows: TGCGCCAGCAGCTTGGACCCAGGGGGCCAAGAGACCCAGTACTTC. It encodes CASSLDPGGQETQYF.